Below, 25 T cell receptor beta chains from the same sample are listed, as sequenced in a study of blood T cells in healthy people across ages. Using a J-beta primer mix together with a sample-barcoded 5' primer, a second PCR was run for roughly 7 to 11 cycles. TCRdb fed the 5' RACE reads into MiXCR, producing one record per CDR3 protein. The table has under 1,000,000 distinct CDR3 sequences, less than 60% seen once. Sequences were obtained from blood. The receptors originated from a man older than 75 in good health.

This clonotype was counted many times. CDR3 bases: TGTGCCAGCAGCTTAGAGTCAGGGACCGAGACCCAGTACTTC. Encoded protein: CASSLESGTETQYF. The chain has TRBV7-2 and TRBJ2-5; D may correspond to TRBD1 or TRBD2 (5 bases each). Germline V lookup: CDR1 SGHTA, CDR2 FQGNSA. CDR3 length: 14 amino acids. The V end lost 1 base, the J end lost 5 bases, and 11 bases lay between the germline ends. The whole variable domain, filled in from reference TRBV7-2 and TRBJ2-5, reads GAGVSQSPSNKVTEKGKDVELRCDPISGHTALYWYRQSLGQGLEFLIYFQGNSAPDKSGLPSDRFSAERTGGSVSTLTIQRTQQEDSAVYLCASSLESGTETQYFGPGTRLLVL.

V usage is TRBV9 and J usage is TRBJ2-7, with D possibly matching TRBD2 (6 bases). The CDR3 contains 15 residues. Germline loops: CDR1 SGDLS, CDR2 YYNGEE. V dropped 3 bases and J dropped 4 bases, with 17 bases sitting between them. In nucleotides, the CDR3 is TGTGCCAGCAGCGCAGACCGCGGAGGGTTGTACGAGCAGTACTTC. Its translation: CASSADRGGLYEQYF.

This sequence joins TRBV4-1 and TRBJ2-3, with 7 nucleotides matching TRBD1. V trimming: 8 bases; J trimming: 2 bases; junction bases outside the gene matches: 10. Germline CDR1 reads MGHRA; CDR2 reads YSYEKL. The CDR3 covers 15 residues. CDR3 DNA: TGCGCCAGCCGTGAGGGGGCCTTACTCACAGATACGCAGTATTTT. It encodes CASREGALLTDTQYF.

CDR3 DNA: TGCGCCAGCAGCATTAGCGGGGGCCCCGCTAAGCAGTACTTC. This codes for CASSISGGPAKQYF. V gene TRBV5-1 combines with J gene TRBJ2-5, with 9 nucleotides matching TRBD2. Germline-derived CDR1 and CDR2 are SGHRS and YFSETQ. The CDR3 runs to 14 residues. V dropped 4 bases and J dropped 11; count of bases not matched to a gene: 12.

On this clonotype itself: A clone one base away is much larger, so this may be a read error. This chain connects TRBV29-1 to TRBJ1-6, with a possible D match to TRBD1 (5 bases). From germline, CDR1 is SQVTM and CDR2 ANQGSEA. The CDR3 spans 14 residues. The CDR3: CSVSWGDDNSPPHF. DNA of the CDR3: TGCAGCGTTTCATGGGGGGATGATAATTCACCCCCCCACTTT.

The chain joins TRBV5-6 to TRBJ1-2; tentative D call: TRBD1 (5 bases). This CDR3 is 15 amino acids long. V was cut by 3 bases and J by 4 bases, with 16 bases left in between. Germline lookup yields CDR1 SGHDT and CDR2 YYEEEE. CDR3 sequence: CASSYTTGRLYGYTF. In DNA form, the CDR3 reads TGTGCCAGCAGCTATACGACGGGACGACTCTATGGCTACACCTTC.

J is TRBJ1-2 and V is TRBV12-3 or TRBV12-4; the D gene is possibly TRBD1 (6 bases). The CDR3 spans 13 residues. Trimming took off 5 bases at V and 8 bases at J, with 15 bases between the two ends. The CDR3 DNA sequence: TGTGCCAGCAGTCTTAGGGGGACCGGGGGCTACACCTTC. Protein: CASSLRGTGGYTF.

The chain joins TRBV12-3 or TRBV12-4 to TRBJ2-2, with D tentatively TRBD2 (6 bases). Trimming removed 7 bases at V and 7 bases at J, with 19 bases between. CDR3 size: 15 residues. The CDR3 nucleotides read TGTGCCAGCACCCAAGGGAGGCGGTTCGGCGGGGAGCTGTTTTTT. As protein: CASTQGRRFGGELFF.

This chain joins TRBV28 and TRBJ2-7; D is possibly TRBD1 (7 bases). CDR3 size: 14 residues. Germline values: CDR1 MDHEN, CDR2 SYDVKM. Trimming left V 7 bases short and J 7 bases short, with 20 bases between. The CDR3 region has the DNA TGTGCCAGCATCTTAGGAGGGGGCGCACGTGAGCAGTACTTC. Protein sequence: CASILGGGAREQYF.

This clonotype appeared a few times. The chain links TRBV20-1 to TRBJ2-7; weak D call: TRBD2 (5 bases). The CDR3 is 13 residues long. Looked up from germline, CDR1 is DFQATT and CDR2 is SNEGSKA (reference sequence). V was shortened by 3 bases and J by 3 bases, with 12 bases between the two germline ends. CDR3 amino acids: CSASSSGGYEQYF. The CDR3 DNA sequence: TGCAGTGCTAGTAGCAGTGGAGGCTACGAGCAGTACTTC.

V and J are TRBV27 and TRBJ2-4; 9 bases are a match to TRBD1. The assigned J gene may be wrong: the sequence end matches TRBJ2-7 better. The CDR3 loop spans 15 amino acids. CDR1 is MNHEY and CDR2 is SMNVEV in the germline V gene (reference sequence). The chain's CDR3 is CASSLTGGIVGEQYF. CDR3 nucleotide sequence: TGTGCCAGCAGTTTGACAGGGGGAATTGTTGGCGAGCAGTACTTC.

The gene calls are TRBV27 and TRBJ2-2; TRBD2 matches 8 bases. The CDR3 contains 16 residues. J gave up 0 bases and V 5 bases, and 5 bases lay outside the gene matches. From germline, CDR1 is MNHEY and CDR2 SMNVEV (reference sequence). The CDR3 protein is CASSQIAGPNTGELFF. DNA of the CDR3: TGTGCCAGCAGTCAAATAGCGGGACCGAACACCGGGGAGCTGTTTTTT.

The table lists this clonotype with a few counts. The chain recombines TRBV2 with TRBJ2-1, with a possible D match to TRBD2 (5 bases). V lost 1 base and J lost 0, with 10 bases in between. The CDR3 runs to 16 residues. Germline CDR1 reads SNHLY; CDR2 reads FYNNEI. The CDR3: CASSEEPGNSYNEQFF. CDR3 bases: TGTGCCAGCAGTGAAGAACCGGGGAACTCCTACAATGAGCAGTTCTTC.

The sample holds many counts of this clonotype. CDR3 bases: TGCAGTGCCCCGCGGGGGGCGGGAGGTAACGAGCAGTACTTC. It encodes CSAPRGAGGNEQYF. V is TRBV20-1 and J is TRBJ2-7; 8 bases line up with TRBD2. J gave up 5 bases and V 6 bases, and 12 bases lay outside the gene matches. CDR3 length: 14 amino acids. Germline V gene data show CDR1 as DFQATT and CDR2 as SNEGSKA (reference sequence).

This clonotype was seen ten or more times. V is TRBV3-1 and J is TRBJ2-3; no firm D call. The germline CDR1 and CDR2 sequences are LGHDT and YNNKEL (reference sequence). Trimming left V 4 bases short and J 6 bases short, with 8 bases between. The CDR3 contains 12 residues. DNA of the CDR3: TGTGCCAGCAGCCGGACCCCGGATACGCAGTATTTT. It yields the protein CASSRTPDTQYF.

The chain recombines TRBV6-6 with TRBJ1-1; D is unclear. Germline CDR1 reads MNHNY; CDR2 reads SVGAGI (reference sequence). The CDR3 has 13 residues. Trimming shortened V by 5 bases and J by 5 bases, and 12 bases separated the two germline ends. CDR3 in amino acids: CASSRGLGTEAFF. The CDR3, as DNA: TGTGCCAGCAGTCGCGGACTGGGGACTGAAGCTTTCTTT.

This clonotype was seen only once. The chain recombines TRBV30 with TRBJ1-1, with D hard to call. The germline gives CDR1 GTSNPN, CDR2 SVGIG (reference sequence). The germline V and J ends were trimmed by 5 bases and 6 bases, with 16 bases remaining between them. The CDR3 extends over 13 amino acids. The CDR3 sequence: CAWLGGPKAEAFF. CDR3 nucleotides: TGTGCCTGGCTTGGAGGCCCGAAGGCTGAAGCTTTCTTT.

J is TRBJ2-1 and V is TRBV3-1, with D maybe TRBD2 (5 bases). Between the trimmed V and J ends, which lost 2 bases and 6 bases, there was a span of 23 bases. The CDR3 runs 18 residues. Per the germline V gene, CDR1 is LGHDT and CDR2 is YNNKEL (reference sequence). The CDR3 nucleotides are TGTGCCAGCAGCCAACTCCCCACAGTACTAGTCCCCTGCAATGAGCAGTTCTTC. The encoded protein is CASSQLPTVLVPCNEQFF.

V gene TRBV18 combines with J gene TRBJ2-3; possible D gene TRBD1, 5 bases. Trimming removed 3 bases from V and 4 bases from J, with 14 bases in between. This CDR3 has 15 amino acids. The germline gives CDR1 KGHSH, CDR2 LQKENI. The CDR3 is CASSPDMGGSDTQYF. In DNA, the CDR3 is TGTGCCAGCTCACCGGACATGGGCGGTTCAGATACGCAGTATTTT.

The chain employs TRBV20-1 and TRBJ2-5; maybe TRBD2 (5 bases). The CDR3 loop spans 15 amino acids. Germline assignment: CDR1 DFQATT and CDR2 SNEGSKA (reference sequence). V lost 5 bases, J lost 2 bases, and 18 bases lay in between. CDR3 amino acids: CSAYTHREPQETQYF. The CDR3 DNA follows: TGCAGTGCTTACACTCACCGGGAACCTCAAGAGACCCAGTACTTC.

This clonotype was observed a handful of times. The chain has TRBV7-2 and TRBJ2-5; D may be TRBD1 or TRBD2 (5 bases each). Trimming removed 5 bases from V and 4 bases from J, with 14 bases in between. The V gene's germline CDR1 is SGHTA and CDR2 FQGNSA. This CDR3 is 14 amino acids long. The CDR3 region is CASSPGTPTETQYF. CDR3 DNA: TGTGCCAGCAGCCCCGGGACCCCAACAGAGACCCAGTACTTC.

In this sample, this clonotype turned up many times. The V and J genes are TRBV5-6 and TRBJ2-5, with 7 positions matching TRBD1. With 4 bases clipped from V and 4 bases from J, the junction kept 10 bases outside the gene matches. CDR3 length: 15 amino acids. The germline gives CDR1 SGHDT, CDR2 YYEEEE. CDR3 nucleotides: TGTGCCAGCAGCCCACGGACAGGTCGAGGAGAGACCCAGTACTTC. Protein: CASSPRTGRGETQYF.

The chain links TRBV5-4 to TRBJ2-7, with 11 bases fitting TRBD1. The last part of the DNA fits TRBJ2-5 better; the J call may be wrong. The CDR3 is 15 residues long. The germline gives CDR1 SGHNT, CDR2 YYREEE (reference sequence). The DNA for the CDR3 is TGTGCCAGCAGACCCGGGACAGGGGGTTACGGGACCCAGTACTTC. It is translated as CASRPGTGGYGTQYF.

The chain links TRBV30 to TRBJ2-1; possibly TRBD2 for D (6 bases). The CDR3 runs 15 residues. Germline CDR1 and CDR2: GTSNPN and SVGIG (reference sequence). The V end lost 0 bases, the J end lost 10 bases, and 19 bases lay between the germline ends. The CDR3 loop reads CAWSVRLAAGYEQFF. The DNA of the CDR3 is TGTGCCTGGAGTGTAAGGTTAGCGGCTGGGTACGAGCAGTTCTTC.

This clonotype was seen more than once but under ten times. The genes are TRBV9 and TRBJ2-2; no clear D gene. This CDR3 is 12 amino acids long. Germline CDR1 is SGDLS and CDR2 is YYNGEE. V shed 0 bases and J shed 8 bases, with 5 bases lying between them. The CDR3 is CASSVGGGELFF. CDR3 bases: TGTGCCAGCAGCGTAGGAGGTGGGGAGCTGTTTTTT. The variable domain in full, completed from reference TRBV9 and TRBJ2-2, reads DSGVTQTPKHLITATGQRVTLRCSPRSGDLSVYWYQQSLDQGLQFLIQYYNGEERAKGNILERFSAQQFPDLHSELNLSSLELGDSALYFCASSVGGGELFFGEGSRLTVL.